This entry describes one T cell receptor beta chain. The specificity of this receptor is unknown. No clone much larger than this one lies a single base away; base qualities are absent. Thawed unstimulated PBMCs were stained for CD3, CD4 and CD8 and FACS-sorted into CD3+CD4+ and CD3+CD8+ populations. Randomization to immunosuppression withdrawal applied to every one of the 8 studied subjects. The Qiagen DNeasy Blood and Tissue Kit was used to isolate genomic DNA. Using immunoSEQ, frozen genomic DNA was subjected to high-throughput TCRbeta CDR3 sequencing, a process that included PCR amplification, mapping, bias correction and internal controls. The study's own analysis went as follows. Only productive rearrangements were retained, and each unique TCRbeta sequence was defined by its CDR3 nucleotide sequence together with its V and J gene. Donor-reactive sequences required at least 5-fold expansion in CFSE-low cells versus unstimulated pre-transplant cells and at least 0.01% frequency. Minimum frequency thresholds were set for each subject based on the unstimulated sample with the lowest template count, ensuring at least 90% detection power. Repertoire turnover was measured by Jensen-Shannon divergence between the top 1000 TCRbeta sequences post- and pre-transplant. Changes in detection of donor-reactive sequences were assessed with two-sided Fisher's exact tests. TCRdb provides this immuneACCESS table in a form limited to in-frame rearrangements. Some clones are lacking; in checked studies, under half of them reflect an unresolved V gene, and why the rest are absent is not known. The V and J calls and the clone size are those of that table, but D and trimming were determined from the DNA. In this sample the table shows 75,000 to 100,000 clones, 80% to 85% of which occur a single time. The ten largest clones add up to around 0.45% of the sample.

The entry originates in a study of T cell clones after liver transplantation (dated by TCRdb to between 2018 and 2021). Describing the broader study: Samples were obtained from ITN030ST, a randomized trial in which withdrawal of immunosuppression was attempted within 2 years of liver transplantation. Donor-reactive T cell clones were identified by TCRbeta sequencing following a pre-transplant mixed lymphocyte reaction and were subsequently tracked in post-transplant blood. As an antigen-independent comparator for the donor-reactive sequences, third party-reactive TCRbeta sequences from pre-transplant MLRs were identified as well. Of the eight recipients, a few were HCV-positive, while the remaining recipients had been transplanted for non-autoimmune, non-viral indications. The subjects received no induction therapy and were kept on standard immunosuppression until randomization at 12-24 months post-transplant. Tolerance meant complete immunosuppression withdrawal for at least one year without liver enzymes rising beyond twice the upper limit of normal. Blood samples were collected pre-transplant, then pre-randomization ahead of withdrawal, and finally post-randomization once withdrawal had either been completed or failed. The studied cohort comprised 8 liver transplant recipients, 3 classified as tolerant and 5 as non-tolerant. What the study reported, not specific to this receptor: In two subjects, low numbers of available donor cells limited the measurable donor-reactive repertoire. The conclusions were preliminary, being limited by small, heterogeneous patient numbers and by non-standardized post-transplant time points. Because no allograft tissue specimens were available, donor-reactive T cells may have migrated into the graft instead of being deleted. In most of the 8 subjects, circulating donor-reactive CD4 TCRbeta sequences decreased significantly after transplant, regardless of tolerance or HCV status. A greater decline was seen for donor-reactive sequences than for third party-reactive sequences, suggesting partial antigen-specific deletion unrelated to withdrawal success. When repertoire turnover was taken into account, detection of donor-reactive sequences was significantly reduced in 7 of 8 subjects for CD4 and in 8 of 8 subjects for CD8.

The junction shows trimming of 1 base on V and 7 bases on J, and the gene matches do not reach 7 bases of it. The CDR1 and CDR2 encoded by the germline V gene are SGHAT and FQNNGV. Measured from the cysteine to the phenylalanine, the CDR3 is 17 residues long. Just CDR3 DNA is preserved here, 51 bases in frame from base 1. This TCR was recovered from a human patient who received a liver transplant. After a transplant, not all T cells may be the patient's own; some may come from the graft donor. The rearranged segments are TRBV11-2 and TRBJ2-1, with 13 central nucleotides matching TRBD2. This specimen was CD4+ T cells from blood, taken 46 months after liver transplant. The bases are TGTGCCAGCAGCTTAGCGGGACTAGCGGGATTGGGGAATGAGCAGTTCTTC. The translation is CASSLAGLAGLGNEQFF.